The 30 T cell receptor beta chains listed next were all sequenced from one sample in a study of naive and memory T cell subsets (dated by TCRdb to 2016 to 2017). Study-wide findings and limitations: Naive repertoires, especially CD8, contained a few larger clonotypes, possibly memory cells re-expressing CD45RA.

Their antigens are not known. Library preparation employed UMI-ligation and nested PCR. The data were produced on an Illumina MiSeq. The beta constant-region primer was an equimolar mix of two oligonucleotides covering both TRBC1 and TRBC2. The ligated cDNA went through four rounds of PCR with nested alpha and beta constant-region primers together with the SP2 primer. The raw public data were reprocessed by TCRdb itself: fastp quality trimming at Q25, MiXCR clonotype calling, in-frame beta chains only. For every CDR3 protein sequence, its rows merge into one entry that carries the most common genes and DNA. For this sample there are 150,000 or so distinct CDR3 sequences; 22% appear just once. Clones ranked in the top ten supply about 0.11% of the sample. The sequenced sample consisted of naive CD4+ T cells from blood. Reading the label with the study, this specimen's cell subset or site is: naive T cells, CD45RA high CD27+. Source of these receptors: a human donor in good health.

The gene calls are TRBV7-2 and TRBJ1-6; possible D gene TRBD1, 6 bases. This CDR3 contains 16 residues. Per germline, CDR1 SGHTA and CDR2 FQGNSA. Trimming pared 5 bases from V and 7 bases from J, leaving 18 bases between. The CDR3: CASSPEPRRGNSPLHF. The CDR3 DNA is TGTGCCAGCAGCCCTGAGCCCCGCAGGGGAAATTCACCCCTCCACTTT.

This clonotype was detected only a few times. The rearrangement links TRBV28 to TRBJ1-4; D call uncertain. The V end was cut by 8 bases, the J end by 7 bases, with 8 bases between. Germline assignment: CDR1 MDHEN and CDR2 SYDVKM. The CDR3 consists of 11 residues. DNA of the CDR3: TGTGCCAGCGGTTATCCTGAAAAACTGTTTTTT. This codes for CASGYPEKLFF.

This clonotype was found many times. The genes are TRBV7-3 and TRBJ1-2; no firm D call. Germline CDR1 SGHTA, CDR2 FQGTGA. Between the trimmed V and J ends, which lost 8 bases and 7 bases, there was a span of 14 bases. The CDR3 is 12 residues long. CDR3 nucleotide sequence: TGTGCCAGCGGGTTCCGGGTTTTTGGCTACACCTTC. It translates to CASGFRVFGYTF. The full variable domain, completed using reference TRBV7-3 and TRBJ1-2, is GAGVSQTPSNKVTEKGKYVELRCDPISGHTALYWYRQSLGQGPEFLIYFQGTGAADDSGLPNDRFFAVRPEGSVSTLKIQRTERGDSAVYLCASGFRVFGYTFGSGTRLTVV.

J is TRBJ1-6 and V is TRBV12-3 or TRBV12-4; a possible D gene is TRBD1 (5 bases). This CDR3 region has 14 residues. Trimming cost V 6 bases and J 6 bases, with 12 bases left between them. The CDR3 nucleotides read TGTGCCAGCAGCTCCCGGGGGTCTAATTCACCCCTCCACTTT. The encoded protein is CASSSRGSNSPLHF.

The rearrangement links TRBV12-3 or TRBV12-4 to TRBJ1-4; possibly TRBD1 for D (6 bases). The CDR3 totals 14 residues. V lost 3 bases and J lost 4, with 9 bases in between. The CDR3, as DNA: TGTGCCAGCAGTTTCAGGGGTTTTAATGAAAAACTGTTTTTT. Encoded protein: CASSFRGFNEKLFF.

Ten or more counts support this clonotype. The chain recombines TRBV12-3 or TRBV12-4 with TRBJ2-1; 7 bases align to TRBD2. With V trimmed by 1 base and J by 0 bases, 0 bases remained unmatched. The CDR3 has 15 residues. CDR3 loop: CASSLGTSSYNEQFF. CDR3 DNA: TGTGCCAGCAGTTTAGGGACTAGCTCCTACAATGAGCAGTTCTTC.

This clonotype was seen more than once but under ten times. This chain joins TRBV11-2 and TRBJ2-1; 7 nucleotides agree with TRBD2. Looked up from germline, CDR1 is SGHAT and CDR2 is FQNNGV. The ends lost 4 bases at V and 1 base at J; junction bases unmatched: 7. This CDR3 is built from 16 residues. The CDR3 loop reads CASSYLAGDSYNEQFF. CDR3 bases: TGTGCCAGCAGCTATCTGGCGGGAGATTCCTACAATGAGCAGTTCTTC.

This clonotype was seen only a few times. This chain joins TRBV30 and TRBJ2-7; a possible D gene is TRBD2 (5 bases). Germline values: CDR1 GTSNPN, CDR2 SVGIG (reference sequence). This CDR3 is 13 amino acids long. Between the trimmed V and J ends, which lost 8 bases and 2 bases, there was a span of 16 bases. DNA of the CDR3: TGTGCCGTCCAAACGGGGATCCCCTACGAGCAGTACTTC. This codes for CAVQTGIPYEQYF.

This clonotype was recorded a few times. The J gene is TRBJ2-2, the V gene TRBV4-3, with D possibly matching TRBD2 (6 bases). The CDR3 spans 15 residues. The V and J ends lost 0 bases and 5 bases respectively, with 10 bases between them. Per the germline V gene, CDR1 is LGHNA and CDR2 is YSLEER. The CDR3 DNA reads TGCGCCAGCAGCCAAGAAGGAGGGGCGACCGGGGAGCTGTTTTTT. Translating gives CASSQEGGATGELFF.

This chain joins TRBV3-1 and TRBJ2-5, with 9 bases identical to TRBD2. Unmatched junction bases numbered 8, after V lost 2 bases and J lost 1 base. The CDR3 loop spans 17 amino acids. Germline CDR1 is LGHDT and CDR2 is YNNKEL (reference sequence). The CDR3 sequence: CASSQLAGDPTQETQYF. The CDR3 DNA reads as TGTGCCAGCAGCCAATTAGCGGGAGATCCAACCCAAGAGACCCAGTACTTC.

CDR3 sequence reads: CASSPDTYSGAKNIQYF. As DNA, the CDR3 is TGTGCCAGTAGTCCAGACACCTACAGCGGAGCCAAAAACATTCAGTACTTC. The rearrangement uses TRBV19 and TRBJ2-4, with a possible D match to TRBD2 (5 bases). Trimming took 5 bases from V and 0 from J, leaving 17 bases between them. This CDR3 is 17 amino acids long. Germline lookup yields CDR1 LNHDA and CDR2 SQIVND (reference sequence).

This clonotype occurred once. J is TRBJ1-1 and V is TRBV7-8; D remains unclear. The V end was cut by 4 bases, the J end by 9 bases, with 6 bases between. Germline lookup yields CDR1 SGHVS and CDR2 FQNEAQ. This CDR3 region has 10 residues. The CDR3 bases are TGTGCCAGCAGCTCGGACCAAGCTTTCTTT. This sequence encodes CASSSDQAFF.

This clonotype has only a few counts. The V gene is TRBV20-1, the J gene TRBJ2-4; no clear D. V lost 4 bases, J lost 3 bases, and 7 bases lay in between. The CDR3 spans 12 residues. Germline CDR1 reads DFQATT; CDR2 reads SNEGSKA (reference sequence). CDR3 bases: TGCAGTGCTATGGTAGACAAAAACATTCAGTACTTC. Residues: CSAMVDKNIQYF.

This chain connects TRBV12-3 or TRBV12-4 to TRBJ1-5, with 7 bases identical to TRBD1. This CDR3 is 14 amino acids long. The J segment lost 3 bases and the V segment lost 3 bases, leaving 2 bases of the junction unmatched. This CDR3 reads CASSLTGINQPQHF. DNA for the CDR3: TGTGCCAGCAGTTTGACAGGGATCAATCAGCCCCAGCATTTT.

This clonotype was picked up many times. In nucleotides, the CDR3 is TGTGCCACCAGTGATGACGGATTCTACGAGCAGTACTTC. Protein sequence: CATSDDGFYEQYF. The V call is TRBV24-1, the J call TRBJ2-7, with D unresolved. This CDR3 region has 13 residues. Germline CDR1 KGHDR, CDR2 SFDVKD. V was trimmed by 3 bases and J by 3 bases, leaving 8 bases between them.

This clonotype was seen only a few times. The chain joins TRBV4-1 to TRBJ1-5; unclear D gene. V lost 4 bases, J lost 3 bases, and 16 bases lay in between. Germline CDR1 reads MGHRA; CDR2 reads YSYEKL. The CDR3 sequence is 16 residues long. The CDR3 sequence: CASSPSEKGNNQPQHF. CDR3 nucleotide sequence: TGCGCCAGCAGCCCTAGTGAGAAGGGAAACAATCAGCCCCAGCATTTT.

The J gene is TRBJ1-1, the V gene TRBV25-1; the D is unclear. V gave up 6 bases and J gave up 2 bases, with 7 bases separating them. CDR1 is MGHDK and CDR2 is SYGVNS in the germline V gene. There are 12 residues in the CDR3. The CDR3 nucleotides read TGTGCCAGCAGAAGAAGTAACACTGAAGCTTTCTTT. This translates into CASRRSNTEAFF.

The chain couples TRBV12-3 or TRBV12-4 to TRBJ2-7; D ambiguous. This CDR3 is built from 13 residues. Trimming shortened V by 2 bases and J by 3 bases, and 8 bases separated the two germline ends. The DNA of the CDR3 is TGTGCCAGCAGTTTACGGCGGATCTACGAGCAGTACTTC. Protein: CASSLRRIYEQYF.

The V gene is TRBV7-2, the J gene TRBJ2-1, with 10 bases that match TRBD2. The length of the CDR3 is 15 residues. Germline CDR1 and CDR2: SGHTA and FQGNSA. The V segment lost 6 bases and the J segment 8 bases; nucleotides outside the gene matches: 10. The CDR3 DNA follows: TGTGCCAGCAGGCGACGACTAGCGGGTAGTGATGAGCAGTTCTTC. It translates to CASRRRLAGSDEQFF.

The chain links TRBV11-3 to TRBJ2-7; the D is unclear. Germline CDR1 is SGHNT and CDR2 is YENEEA. V shed 2 bases and J shed 5 bases, with 10 bases lying between them. The length of the CDR3 is 13 residues. The CDR3 is CASSLTPVHEQYF. Written as DNA, the CDR3 is TGTGCCAGCAGCTTAACTCCAGTCCACGAGCAGTACTTC. The variable domain in full, with the rest retrieved from reference TRBV11-3 and TRBJ2-7, is EAGVVQSPRYKIIEKKQPVAFWCNPISGHNTLYWYLQNLGQGPELLIRYENEEAVDDSQLPKDRFSAERLKGVDSTLKIQPAELGDSAVYLCASSLTPVHEQYFGPGTRLTVT.

The chain uses TRBV29-1 and TRBJ2-2; D is possibly TRBD2 (5 bases). V shed 6 bases and J shed 7 bases, with 15 bases lying between them. Germline CDR1 SQVTM, CDR2 ANQGSEA. This CDR3 contains 13 residues. This CDR3 is CSVRRTINGELFF. In nucleotides, the CDR3 is TGCAGCGTCAGGAGGACGATTAACGGGGAGCTGTTTTTT.

The sample holds a few counts of this clonotype. This chain joins TRBV28 and TRBJ1-4, with D perhaps matching TRBD1 (6 bases). Per the germline V gene, CDR1 is MDHEN and CDR2 is SYDVKM. The CDR3 contains 16 residues. V lost 5 bases and J lost 4, with 17 bases in between. The CDR3 loop is CASSPGGAPLNEKLFF. The CDR3 nucleotides are TGTGCCAGCAGTCCCGGGGGCGCCCCTCTTAATGAAAAACTGTTTTTT. Together with reference TRBV28 and TRBJ1-4, the CDR3 gives the full variable domain: DVKVTQSSRYLVKRTGEKVFLECVQDMDHENMFWYRQDPGLGLRLIYFSYDVKMKEKGDIPEGYSVSREKKERFSLILESASTNQTSMYLCASSPGGAPLNEKLFFGSGTQLSVL.

In its sample, this clonotype was seen a few times. The V call is TRBV20-1, the J call TRBJ2-5; perhaps TRBD2 as D (6 bases). The CDR3 sequence is 12 residues long. Germline V gives CDR1 DFQATT, CDR2 SNEGSKA (reference sequence). V was clipped by 6 bases and J by 9 bases, with 17 bases between them. The CDR3 protein is CSAVAGPGAQYF. The CDR3 DNA reads as TGCAGTGCCGTCGCGGGACCCGGGGCCCAGTACTTC.

The genes are TRBV7-9 and TRBJ2-2; D not certain. Looked up from germline, CDR1 is SEHNR and CDR2 is FQNEAQ (reference sequence). V shed 5 bases and J shed 5 bases, with 12 bases lying between them. The CDR3 is made up of 14 amino acids. The CDR3: CASSKTSLTGELFF. In DNA form, the CDR3 reads TGTGCCAGCAGCAAGACGTCTTTGACCGGGGAGCTGTTTTTT.

This chain links TRBV15 with TRBJ1-5; D is possibly TRBD1 (6 bases). Per germline, CDR1 LNHNV and CDR2 YYDKDF (reference sequence). The CDR3 runs to 18 residues. V shed 0 bases and J shed 1 base, with 16 bases lying between them. The DNA of the CDR3 is TGTGCCACCAGCAGAGATGGGTCCGGGGGCAAAAGCAATCAGCCCCAGCATTTT. Its protein product is CATSRDGSGGKSNQPQHF.

This clonotype was detected many times. This chain uses TRBV20-1 with TRBJ2-1; tentative D call: TRBD1 (5 bases). Trimming pared 1 base from V and 8 bases from J, leaving 21 bases between. The CDR3 totals 16 residues. Germline V gives CDR1 DFQATT, CDR2 SNEGSKA (reference sequence). The CDR3 region is CSARGLGPTDWDEQFF. The CDR3 DNA sequence: TGCAGTGCTAGAGGTCTGGGGCCAACCGACTGGGATGAGCAGTTCTTC.

This chain uses TRBV11-2 with TRBJ2-3; 9 bases align to TRBD2. V gave up 5 bases and J gave up 1 base; unmatched junction bases: 7. Germline V gene data show CDR1 as SGHAT and CDR2 as FQNNGV. The CDR3 totals 16 residues. The CDR3 DNA reads as TGTGCCAGCAGCAACCCTAGCGGGATGGGCACAGATACGCAGTATTTT. It translates to CASSNPSGMGTDTQYF.

Comments on this clonotype: This may arise from a read error, as a much more abundant clone is one base away. Written as DNA, the CDR3 is TGCAGCGTTGATTCCGGTGGCGAGCAGCACTTC. It yields the protein CSVDSGGEQHF. This chain joins TRBV29-1 and TRBJ2-7, with no clear D. The CDR3 runs 11 residues. Germline V gene sequence: CDR1 SQVTM, CDR2 ANQGSEA.

This clonotype was observed a handful of times. V is TRBV12-3 or TRBV12-4 and J is TRBJ2-3, with TRBD2 matching over 7 bases. J lost 5 bases, V lost 6 bases, and 11 bases had no gene match. This CDR3 contains 15 residues. CDR3 region: CASRATSPTGDTQYF. The CDR3 DNA is TGTGCCAGCAGGGCGACTAGCCCTACTGGAGATACGCAGTATTTT.

This clonotype has more than one count but fewer than ten. The chain uses TRBV3-1 and TRBJ2-1; the match to TRBD2 covers 7 bases. The germline V gene has CDR1 LGHDT and CDR2 YNNKEL (reference sequence). The CDR3 is made up of 15 amino acids. V shed 4 bases and J 8 bases; nucleotides not matched to a gene: 11. The DNA for the CDR3 is TGTGCCAGCAGCCCGTCTGGCGGGAGAGGCGATGAGCAGTTCTTC. Translation gives CASSPSGGRGDEQFF.